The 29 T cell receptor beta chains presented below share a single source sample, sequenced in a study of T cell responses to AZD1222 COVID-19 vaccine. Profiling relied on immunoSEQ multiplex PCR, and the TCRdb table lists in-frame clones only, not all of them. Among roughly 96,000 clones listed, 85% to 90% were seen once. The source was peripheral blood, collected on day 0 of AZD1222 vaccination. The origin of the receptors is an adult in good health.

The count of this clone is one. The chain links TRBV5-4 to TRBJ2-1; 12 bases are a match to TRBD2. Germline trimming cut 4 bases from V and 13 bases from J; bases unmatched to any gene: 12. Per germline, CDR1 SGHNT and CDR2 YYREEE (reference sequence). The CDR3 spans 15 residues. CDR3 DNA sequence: TGTGCCAGCAGCCTGAGACTAGCGGGAGCGTCATTTCAGTTCTTC. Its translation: CASSLRLAGASFQFF.

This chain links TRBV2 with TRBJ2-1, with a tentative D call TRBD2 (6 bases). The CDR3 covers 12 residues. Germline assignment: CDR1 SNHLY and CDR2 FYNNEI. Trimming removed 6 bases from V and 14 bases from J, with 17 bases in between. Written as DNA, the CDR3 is TGTGCCAGCAGGCCGGGACTCTTGGTGGAGTTCTTC. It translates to CASRPGLLVEFF.

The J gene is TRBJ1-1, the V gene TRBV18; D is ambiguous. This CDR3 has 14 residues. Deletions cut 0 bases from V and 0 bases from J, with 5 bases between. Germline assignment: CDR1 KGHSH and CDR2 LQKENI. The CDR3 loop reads CASSPPRVNTEAFF. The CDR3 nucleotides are TGTGCCAGCTCACCACCACGGGTGAACACTGAAGCTTTCTTT.

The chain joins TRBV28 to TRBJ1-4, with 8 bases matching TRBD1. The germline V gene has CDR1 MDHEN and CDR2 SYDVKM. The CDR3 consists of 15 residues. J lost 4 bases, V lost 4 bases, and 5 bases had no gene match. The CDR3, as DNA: TGTGCCAGCAGTTCAGGGGGCAGCATTAATGAAAAACTGTTTTTT. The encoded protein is CASSSGGSINEKLFF.

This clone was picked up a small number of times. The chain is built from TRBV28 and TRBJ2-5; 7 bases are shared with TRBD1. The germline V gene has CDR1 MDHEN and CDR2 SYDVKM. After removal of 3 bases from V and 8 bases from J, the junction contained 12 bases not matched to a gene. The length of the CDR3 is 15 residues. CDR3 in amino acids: CASSFGQGDAETQYF. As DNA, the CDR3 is TGTGCCAGCAGTTTTGGGCAGGGGGACGCCGAAACCCAGTACTTC.

CDR3 region: CASSASGGGQETQYF. The CDR3 coding sequence is TGTGCCAGCAGCGCGTCCGGGGGCGGTCAAGAGACCCAGTACTTC. The chain carries TRBV3-1 (or the pseudogene TRBV3-2) and TRBJ2-5; TRBD1 or TRBD2 may be the D gene (6 bases each). This CDR3 is built from 15 residues. Germline V gene sequence: CDR1 LGHDT, CDR2 YNNKEL (reference sequence). V was clipped by 5 bases and J by 2 bases, with 15 bases between them.

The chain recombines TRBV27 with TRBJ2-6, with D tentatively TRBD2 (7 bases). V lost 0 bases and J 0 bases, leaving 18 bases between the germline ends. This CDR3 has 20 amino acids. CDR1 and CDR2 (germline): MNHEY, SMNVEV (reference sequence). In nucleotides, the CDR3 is TGTGCCAGCAGTTTATCCTCGTCGCTGGGGGGGCCCTCTGGGGCCAACGTCCTGACTTTC. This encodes CASSLSSSLGGPSGANVLTF. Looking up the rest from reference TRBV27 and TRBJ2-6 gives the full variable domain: EAQVTQNPRYLITVTGKKLTVTCSQNMNHEYMSWYRQDPGLGLRQIYYSMNVEVTDKGDVPEGYKVSRKEKRNFPLILESPSPNQTSLYFCASSLSSSLGGPSGANVLTFGAGSRLTVL.

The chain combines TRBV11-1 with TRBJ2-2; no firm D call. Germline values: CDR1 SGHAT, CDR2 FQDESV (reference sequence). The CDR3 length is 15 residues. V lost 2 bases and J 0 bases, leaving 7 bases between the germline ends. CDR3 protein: CASSLWVSNTGELFF. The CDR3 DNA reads TGTGCCAGCAGCTTATGGGTATCGAACACCGGGGAGCTGTTTTTT.

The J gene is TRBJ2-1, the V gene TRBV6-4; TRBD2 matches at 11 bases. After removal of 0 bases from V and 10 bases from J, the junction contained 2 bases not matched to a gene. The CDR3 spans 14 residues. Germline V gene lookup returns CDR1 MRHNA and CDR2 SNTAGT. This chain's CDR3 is CASSDSTSGTEQFF. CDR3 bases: TGTGCCAGCAGTGACTCGACTAGCGGGACCGAGCAGTTCTTC.

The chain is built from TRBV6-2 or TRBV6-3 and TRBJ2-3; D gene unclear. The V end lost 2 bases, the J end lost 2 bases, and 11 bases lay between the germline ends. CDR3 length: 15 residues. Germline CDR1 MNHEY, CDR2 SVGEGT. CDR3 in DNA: TGTGCCAGCAGTTACAACGGGTTACTCACAGATACGCAGTATTTT. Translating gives CASSYNGLLTDTQYF.

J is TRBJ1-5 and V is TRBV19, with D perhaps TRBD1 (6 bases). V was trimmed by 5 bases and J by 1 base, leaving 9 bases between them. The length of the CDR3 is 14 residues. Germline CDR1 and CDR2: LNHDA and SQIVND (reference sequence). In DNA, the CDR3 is TGTGCCAGTAGTCCCCAGGGGAGCAATCAGCCCCAGCATTTT. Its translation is CASSPQGSNQPQHF.

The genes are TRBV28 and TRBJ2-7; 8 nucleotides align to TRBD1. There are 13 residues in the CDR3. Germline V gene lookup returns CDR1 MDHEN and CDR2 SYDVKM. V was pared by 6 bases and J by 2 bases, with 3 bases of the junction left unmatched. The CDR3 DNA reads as TGTGCCAGCAGGCCACAGGGGGCCTACGAGCAGTACTTC. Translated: CASRPQGAYEQYF.

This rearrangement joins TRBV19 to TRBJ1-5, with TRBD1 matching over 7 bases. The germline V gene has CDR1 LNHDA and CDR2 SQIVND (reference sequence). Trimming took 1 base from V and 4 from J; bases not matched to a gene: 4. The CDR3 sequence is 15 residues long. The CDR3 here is CASSIGGQSNQPQHF. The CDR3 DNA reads TGTGCCAGTAGTATAGGGGGACAGTCGAATCAGCCCCAGCATTTT.

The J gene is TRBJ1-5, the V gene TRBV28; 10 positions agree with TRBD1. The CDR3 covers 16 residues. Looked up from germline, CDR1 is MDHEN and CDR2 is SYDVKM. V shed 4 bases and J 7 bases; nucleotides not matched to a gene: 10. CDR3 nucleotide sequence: TGTGCCAGCAGTTCCCGCGGCGGACAGGGGGGGCAGCCCCAGCATTTT. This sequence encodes CASSSRGGQGGQPQHF.

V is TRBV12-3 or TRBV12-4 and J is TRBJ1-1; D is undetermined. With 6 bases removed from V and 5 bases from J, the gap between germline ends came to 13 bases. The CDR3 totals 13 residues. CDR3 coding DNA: TGTGCCAGCAGCTTCAACCAACAGACTGAAGCTTTCTTT. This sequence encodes CASSFNQQTEAFF.

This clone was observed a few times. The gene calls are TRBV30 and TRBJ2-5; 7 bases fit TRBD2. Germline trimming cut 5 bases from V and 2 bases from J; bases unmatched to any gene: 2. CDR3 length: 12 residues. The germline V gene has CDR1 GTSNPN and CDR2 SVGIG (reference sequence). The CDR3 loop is CAWFSGQETQYF. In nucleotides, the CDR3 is TGTGCCTGGTTTAGCGGGCAAGAGACCCAGTACTTC.

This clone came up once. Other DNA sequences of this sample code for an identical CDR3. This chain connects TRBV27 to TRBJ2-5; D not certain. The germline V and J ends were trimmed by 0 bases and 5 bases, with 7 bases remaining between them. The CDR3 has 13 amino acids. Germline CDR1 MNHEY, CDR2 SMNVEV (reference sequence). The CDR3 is CASSLSRGETQYF. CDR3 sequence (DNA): TGTGCCAGCAGTTTATCGCGAGGCGAGACCCAGTACTTC.

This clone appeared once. CDR3 region: CVLGRGVTGELFF. CDR3 DNA sequence: TGCGTCCTGGGTCGGGGCGTCACCGGGGAGCTGTTTTTT. V usage is TRBV29-1 and J usage is TRBJ2-2, with D tentatively TRBD1 or TRBD2 (5 bases each). This CDR3 contains 13 residues. The V gene's germline CDR1 is SQVTM and CDR2 ANQGSEA.

CDR3 residues: CAWSLPTSGRADEQYF. The CDR3, as DNA: TGTGCCTGGAGTCTCCCGACTAGCGGGAGGGCCGACGAGCAGTACTTC. The chain combines TRBV30 with TRBJ2-7; 14 bases fit TRBD2. The CDR3 is 16 amino acids. V lost 2 bases, J lost 5 bases, and 8 bases stayed unmatched. From germline, CDR1 is GTSNPN and CDR2 SVGIG (reference sequence).

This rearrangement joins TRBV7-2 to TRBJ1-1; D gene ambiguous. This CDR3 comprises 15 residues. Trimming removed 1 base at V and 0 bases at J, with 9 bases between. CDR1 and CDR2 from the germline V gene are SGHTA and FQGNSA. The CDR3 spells CASSLEWGMNTEAFF. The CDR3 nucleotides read TGTGCCAGCAGCTTAGAGTGGGGTATGAACACTGAAGCTTTCTTT. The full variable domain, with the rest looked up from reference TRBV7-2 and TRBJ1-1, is GAGVSQSPSNKVTEKGKDVELRCDPISGHTALYWYRQSLGQGLEFLIYFQGNSAPDKSGLPSDRFSAERTGGSVSTLTIQRTQQEDSAVYLCASSLEWGMNTEAFFGQGTRLTVV.

CDR3 amino acids: CASSMGTWSSYNEQFF. The DNA of the CDR3 is TGTGCCAGTAGTATGGGGACTTGGAGCTCCTACAATGAGCAGTTCTTC. This chain uses TRBV19 with TRBJ2-1; D is perhaps TRBD2 (6 bases). V shed 3 bases and J shed 0 bases, with 12 bases lying between them. The CDR3 has 16 residues. Germline loops: CDR1 LNHDA, CDR2 SQIVND (reference sequence).

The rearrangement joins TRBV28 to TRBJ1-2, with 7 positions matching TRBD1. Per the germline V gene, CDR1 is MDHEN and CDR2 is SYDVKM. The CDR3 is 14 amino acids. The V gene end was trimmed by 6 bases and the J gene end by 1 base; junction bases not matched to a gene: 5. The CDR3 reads CASSQTGFNYGYTF. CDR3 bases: TGTGCCAGCAGCCAGACAGGGTTTAACTATGGCTACACCTTC.

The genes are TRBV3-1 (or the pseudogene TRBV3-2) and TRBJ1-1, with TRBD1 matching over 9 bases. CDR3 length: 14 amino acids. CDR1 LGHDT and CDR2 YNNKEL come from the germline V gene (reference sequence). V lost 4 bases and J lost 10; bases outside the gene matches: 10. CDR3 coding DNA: TGTGCCAGCAGCCGAGGGACAGGGATGGAACGAGCTTTCTTT. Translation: CASSRGTGMERAFF.

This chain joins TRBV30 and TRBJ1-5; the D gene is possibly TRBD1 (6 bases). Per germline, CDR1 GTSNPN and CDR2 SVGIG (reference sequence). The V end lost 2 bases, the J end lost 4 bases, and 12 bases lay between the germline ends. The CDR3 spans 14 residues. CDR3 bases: TGTGCCTGGAGTATGGGACACCTAAATCAGCCCCAGCATTTT. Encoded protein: CAWSMGHLNQPQHF.

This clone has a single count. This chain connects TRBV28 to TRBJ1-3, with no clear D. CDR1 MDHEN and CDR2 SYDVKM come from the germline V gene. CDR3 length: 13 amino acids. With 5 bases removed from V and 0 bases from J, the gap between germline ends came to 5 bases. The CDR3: CASSPTSGNTIYF. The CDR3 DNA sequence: TGTGCCAGCAGTCCTACCTCTGGAAACACCATATATTTT.

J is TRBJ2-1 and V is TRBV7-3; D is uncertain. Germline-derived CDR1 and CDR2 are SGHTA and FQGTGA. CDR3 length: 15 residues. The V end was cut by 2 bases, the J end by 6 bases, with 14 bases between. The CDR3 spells CASSLRRTQVNEQFF. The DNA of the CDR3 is TGTGCCAGCAGCTTACGCCGCACGCAGGTCAATGAGCAGTTCTTC.

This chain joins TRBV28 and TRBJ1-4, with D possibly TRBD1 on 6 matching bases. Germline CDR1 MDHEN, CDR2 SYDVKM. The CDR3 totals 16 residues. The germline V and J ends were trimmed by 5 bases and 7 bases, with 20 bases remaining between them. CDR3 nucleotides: TGTGCCAGCAGTAACCCCAAGTCGGGGGCGGTTGAAAAACTGTTTTTT. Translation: CASSNPKSGAVEKLFF. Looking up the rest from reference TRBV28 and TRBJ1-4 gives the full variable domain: DVKVTQSSRYLVKRTGEKVFLECVQDMDHENMFWYRQDPGLGLRLIYFSYDVKMKEKGDIPEGYSVSREKKERFSLILESASTNQTSMYLCASSNPKSGAVEKLFFGSGTQLSVL.

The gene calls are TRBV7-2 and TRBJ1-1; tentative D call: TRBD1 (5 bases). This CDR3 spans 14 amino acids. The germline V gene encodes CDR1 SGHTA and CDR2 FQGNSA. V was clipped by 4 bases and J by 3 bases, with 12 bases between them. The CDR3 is CASSSQGWDTEAFF. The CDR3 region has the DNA TGTGCCAGCAGCTCTCAGGGATGGGACACTGAAGCTTTCTTT.

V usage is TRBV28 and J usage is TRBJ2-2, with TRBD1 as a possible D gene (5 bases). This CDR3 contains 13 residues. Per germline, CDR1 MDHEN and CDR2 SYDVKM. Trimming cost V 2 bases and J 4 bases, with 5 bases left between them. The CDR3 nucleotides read TGTGCCAGCAGTTTACAGGGCACCGGGGAGCTGTTTTTT. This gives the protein CASSLQGTGELFF.